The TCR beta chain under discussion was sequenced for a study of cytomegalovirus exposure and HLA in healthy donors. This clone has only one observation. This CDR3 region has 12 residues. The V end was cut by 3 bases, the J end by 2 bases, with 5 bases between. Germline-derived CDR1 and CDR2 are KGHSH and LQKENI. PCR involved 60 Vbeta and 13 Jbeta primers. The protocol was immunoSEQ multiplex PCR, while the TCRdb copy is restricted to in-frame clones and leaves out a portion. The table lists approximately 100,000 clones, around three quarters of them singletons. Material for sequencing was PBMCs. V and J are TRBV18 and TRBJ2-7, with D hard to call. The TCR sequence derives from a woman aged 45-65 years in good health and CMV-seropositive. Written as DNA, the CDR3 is TGTGCCAGCTCACCGAACACCTACGAGCAGTACTTC. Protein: CASSPNTYEQYF.